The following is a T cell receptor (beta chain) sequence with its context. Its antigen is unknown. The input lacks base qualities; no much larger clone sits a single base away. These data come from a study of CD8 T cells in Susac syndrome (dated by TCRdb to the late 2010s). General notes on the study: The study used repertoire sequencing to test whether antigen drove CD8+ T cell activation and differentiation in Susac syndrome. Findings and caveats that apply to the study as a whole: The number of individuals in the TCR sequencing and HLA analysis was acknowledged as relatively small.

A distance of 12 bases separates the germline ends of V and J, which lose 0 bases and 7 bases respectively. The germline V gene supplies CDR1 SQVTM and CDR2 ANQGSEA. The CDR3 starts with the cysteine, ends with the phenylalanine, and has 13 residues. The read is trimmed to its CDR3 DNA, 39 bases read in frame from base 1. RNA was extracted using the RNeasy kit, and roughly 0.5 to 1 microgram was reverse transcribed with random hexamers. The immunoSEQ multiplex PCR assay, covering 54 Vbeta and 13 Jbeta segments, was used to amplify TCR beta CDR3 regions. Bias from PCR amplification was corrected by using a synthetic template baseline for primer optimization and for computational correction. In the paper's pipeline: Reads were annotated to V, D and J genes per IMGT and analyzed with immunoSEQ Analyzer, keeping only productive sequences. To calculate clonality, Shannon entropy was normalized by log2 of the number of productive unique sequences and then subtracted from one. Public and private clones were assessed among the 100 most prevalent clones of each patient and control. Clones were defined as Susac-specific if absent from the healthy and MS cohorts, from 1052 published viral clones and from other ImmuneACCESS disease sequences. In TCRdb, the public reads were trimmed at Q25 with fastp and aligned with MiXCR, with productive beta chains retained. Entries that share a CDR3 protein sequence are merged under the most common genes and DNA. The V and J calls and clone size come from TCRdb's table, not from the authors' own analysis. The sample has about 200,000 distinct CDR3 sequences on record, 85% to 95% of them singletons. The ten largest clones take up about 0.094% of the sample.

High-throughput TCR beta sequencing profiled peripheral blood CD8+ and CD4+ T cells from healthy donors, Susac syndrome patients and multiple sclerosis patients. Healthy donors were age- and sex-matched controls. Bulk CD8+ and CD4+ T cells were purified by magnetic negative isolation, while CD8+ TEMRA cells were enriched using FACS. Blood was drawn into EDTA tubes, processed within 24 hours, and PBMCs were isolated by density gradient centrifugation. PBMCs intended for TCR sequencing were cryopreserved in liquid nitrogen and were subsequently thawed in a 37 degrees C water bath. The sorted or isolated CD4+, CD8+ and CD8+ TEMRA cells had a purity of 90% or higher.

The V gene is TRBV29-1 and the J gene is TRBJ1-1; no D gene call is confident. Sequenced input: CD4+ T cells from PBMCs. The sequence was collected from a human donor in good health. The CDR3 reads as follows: CSVEEDTPIEAFF. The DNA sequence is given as TGCAGCGTTGAAGAAGACACGCCAATTGAAGCTTTCTTT.